This entry lists 19 T cell receptor beta chains sequenced from one sample in a study of human T cells and chemical hapten exposure (dated by TCRdb to the early 2020s). The sample's time point label, in plain terms: patch test 2, 6 weeks after DPC sensitization. In the paper's terms, the treatment or condition label means: therapeutic diphenylcyclopropenone sensitization with weekly scalp DPC. Library preparation employed RACE. TCRdb records NextSeq 500 as the sequencer. TCRdb redid the processing of the public reads, applying fastp at Q25 and MiXCR, and retained in-frame beta chains. Every distinct CDR3 protein forms one entry, paired with its most common genes and DNA. Recorded for this sample are a few hundred thousand distinct CDR3 sequences; roughly 6% of them occurred a single time. The ten largest clones represent more than 5.5% of the sample. Material: whole blood, obtained in connection with sensitization to the hapten diphenylcyclopropenone (DPC). Source of these receptors: a young woman with alopecia areata. Some clones in this sample may be carry-over from other donors' samples.

This chain uses TRBV19 with TRBJ2-6; D not certain. Germline V gene sequence: CDR1 LNHDA, CDR2 SQIVND (reference sequence). Trimming left V 5 bases short and J 0 bases short, with 8 bases between. The CDR3 has 15 amino acids. The CDR3 sequence is CASSPTFSGANVLTF. The CDR3 DNA reads TGTGCCAGTAGTCCTACCTTCTCTGGGGCCAACGTCCTGACTTTC.

This clonotype was recorded many times. The V and J genes are TRBV9 and TRBJ2-3, with TRBD2 matching over 7 bases. With V trimmed by 7 bases and J by 2 bases, 13 bases remained unmatched. Germline V gene data show CDR1 as SGDLS and CDR2 as YYNGEE. The CDR3 has 16 amino acids. CDR3 bases: TGTGCCAGCTCGCCGAGGGAGGGGTCGGTCACAGATACGCAGTATTTT. Translating it yields CASSPREGSVTDTQYF.

The CDR3, as DNA: TGCAGTGCTGTAAGCAACCAGTTTAACTATGGCTACACCTTC. Translation gives CSAVSNQFNYGYTF. This chain connects TRBV20-1 to TRBJ1-2, with no clear D. The V and J ends lost 5 bases and 1 base respectively, with 14 bases between them. CDR3 length equals 14 residues. The germline CDR1 and CDR2 sequences are DFQATT and SNEGSKA (reference sequence).

V is TRBV5-6 and J is TRBJ2-5; 12 nucleotides align to TRBD2. This CDR3 spans 15 amino acids. The V segment lost 4 bases and the J segment 5 bases; nucleotides outside the gene matches: 6. Germline V lookup: CDR1 SGHDT, CDR2 YYEEEE. The CDR3 protein is CASSPTSGGSETQYF. The CDR3 DNA follows: TGTGCCAGCAGCCCCACTAGCGGGGGGAGCGAGACCCAGTACTTC.

This clonotype showed up just a few times. The chain links TRBV9 to TRBJ2-5, with a possible D match to TRBD2 (5 bases). The CDR3 loop spans 15 amino acids. V was shortened by 2 bases and J by 5 bases, with 16 bases between the two germline ends. From germline, CDR1 is SGDLS and CDR2 YYNGEE. The CDR3 coding sequence is TGTGCCAGCAGCGTTGCGCTAGCTTCCTTGGAGACCCAGTACTTC. It encodes CASSVALASLETQYF.

This clonotype came up many times. The rearrangement uses TRBV5-1 and TRBJ1-1; TRBD1 matches 8 bases. V gave up 0 bases and J gave up 2 bases; unmatched junction bases: 3. CDR3 size: 15 residues. CDR1 is SGHRS and CDR2 is YFSETQ in the germline V gene. CDR3 in amino acids: CASSLVGQGNTEAFF. The CDR3, as DNA: TGCGCCAGCAGCTTGGTCGGACAGGGCAACACTGAAGCTTTCTTT.

This clonotype was seen at least ten times. The chain carries TRBV6-6 and TRBJ1-5, with TRBD1 matching 9 bases. The V segment lost 4 bases and the J segment 1 base; nucleotides outside the gene matches: 2. Germline CDR1 reads MNHNY; CDR2 reads SVGAGI (reference sequence). The CDR3 sequence is 15 residues long. CDR3 in amino acids: CASSSQGASNQPQHF. The CDR3 nucleotides are TGTGCCAGCAGTTCACAGGGGGCAAGCAATCAGCCCCAGCATTTT.

This clonotype appeared many times. This rearrangement joins TRBV5-1 to TRBJ1-2; maybe TRBD1 (5 bases). This CDR3 is 16 amino acids long. The germline V gene encodes CDR1 SGHRS and CDR2 YFSETQ. Trimming stripped 1 base from V and 4 bases from J, with 17 bases between. CDR3 DNA: TGCGCCAGCAGCTTGCTCGGCGGGGGAGCCTCCTATGGCTACACCTTC. Protein sequence: CASSLLGGGASYGYTF.

This clonotype was counted ten times or more. This chain joins TRBV6-5 and TRBJ1-5, with no clear D. Germline V gene lookup returns CDR1 MNHEY and CDR2 SVGAGI. Trimming left V 2 bases short and J 1 base short, with 9 bases between. This CDR3 region has 15 residues. CDR3 sequence: CASSYGSGSNQPQHF. DNA of the CDR3: TGTGCCAGCAGTTACGGGTCGGGAAGCAATCAGCCCCAGCATTTT.

This clonotype occurred many times. This sequence joins TRBV29-1 and TRBJ1-1; D may be TRBD1 (6 bases). The CDR3 runs 14 residues. From germline, CDR1 is SQVTM and CDR2 ANQGSEA. V lost 4 bases to trimming and J lost 4 bases, with 16 bases between them. As DNA, the CDR3 is TGCAGCGTTGGCCTCGCGACAGGCGGCACTGAAGCTTTCTTT. It is translated as CSVGLATGGTEAFF.

This clonotype was picked up many times. J is TRBJ2-5 and V is TRBV6-1; the match to TRBD2 covers 7 bases. Germline CDR1 and CDR2: MNHNS and SASEGT. V lost 6 bases to trimming and J lost 4 bases; unmatched junction nucleotides: 8. The CDR3 sequence is 14 residues long. CDR3 DNA sequence: TGTGCCAGCAGGGACCGCAGACTAGCAGAGACCCAGTACTTC. This codes for CASRDRRLAETQYF.

In nucleotides, the CDR3 is TGTGCCAGCCCGAGGACTAGCGGGGGGGCCTATGAGCAGTTCTTC. This codes for CASPRTSGGAYEQFF. The rearrangement links TRBV2 to TRBJ2-1, with 15 bases identical to TRBD2. V was pared by 8 bases and J by 8 bases, with 7 bases of the junction left unmatched. CDR3 length: 15 residues. Germline V lookup: CDR1 SNHLY, CDR2 FYNNEI.

V and J are TRBV6-2 or TRBV6-3 and TRBJ2-1, with TRBD2 as a possible D gene (6 bases). Germline CDR1 reads MNHEY; CDR2 reads SVGEGT. The CDR3 sequence is 18 residues long. Trimming pared 0 bases from V and 1 base from J, leaving 16 bases between. CDR3: CASSYSISGRGSYNEQFF. As DNA, the CDR3 is TGTGCCAGCAGTTACTCGATTTCGGGGCGGGGTTCCTACAATGAGCAGTTCTTC.

This clonotype was recorded a few times. The chain combines TRBV3-1 with TRBJ2-1, with 10 nucleotides matching TRBD1. This CDR3 is built from 18 residues. CDR1 is LGHDT and CDR2 is YNNKEL in the germline V gene (reference sequence). Trimming cost V 2 bases and J 8 bases; bases outside gene matches: 15. In nucleotides, the CDR3 is TGTGCCAGCAGCCAATACCCTCCCGACAGGGGGCGGTCATATGAGCAGTTCTTC. As protein: CASSQYPPDRGRSYEQFF.

The table lists this clonotype with a few counts. The V and J genes are TRBV6-2 or TRBV6-3 and TRBJ1-1; 7 bases map to TRBD1. Trimming cost V 4 bases and J 5 bases; bases outside gene matches: 10. Germline assignment: CDR1 MNHEY and CDR2 SVGEGT. This CDR3 is built from 15 residues. The CDR3 DNA follows: TGTGCCAGCAGTTCCAACGTCGACAGGGCAACTGAAGCTTTCTTT. This codes for CASSSNVDRATEAFF.

The table lists this clonotype with many counts. The gene calls are TRBV12-3 or TRBV12-4 and TRBJ1-5; D gene uncertain. The CDR3 is made up of 12 amino acids. Trimming stripped 2 bases from V and 7 bases from J, with 6 bases between. The CDR3, as DNA: TGTGCCAGCAGTTTAATGGGCCAGCCCCAGCATTTT. Translation gives CASSLMGQPQHF.

This clonotype was seen only a few times. This chain uses TRBV6-5 with TRBJ1-2, with 9 bases that match TRBD1. Germline CDR1 reads MNHEY; CDR2 reads SVGAGI. The CDR3 loop spans 15 amino acids. J lost 4 bases, V lost 4 bases, and 7 bases had no gene match. The CDR3 loop reads CASSSTGGGLYGYTF. The CDR3 region has the DNA TGTGCCAGCAGTTCAACAGGGGGCGGTCTCTATGGCTACACCTTC.

The CDR3 loop reads CASRPGPTTDTQYF. In nucleotides, the CDR3 is TGTGCCAGCAGACCGGGACCTACCACAGATACGCAGTATTTT. The chain is built from TRBV3-1 and TRBJ2-3; either TRBD1 or TRBD2 may supply D (5 bases each). The CDR3 length is 14 residues. Looked up from germline, CDR1 is LGHDT and CDR2 is YNNKEL (reference sequence). V shed 6 bases and J shed 2 bases, with 12 bases lying between them.

This clonotype was picked up many times. V usage is TRBV7-2 and J usage is TRBJ1-1, with a weak D call TRBD1 (5 bases). There are 16 residues in the CDR3. Germline-derived CDR1 and CDR2 are SGHTA and FQGNSA. V dropped 5 bases and J dropped 10 bases, with 26 bases sitting between them. This chain's CDR3 is CASSPYHTMRGAGAFF. The CDR3 nucleotides read TGTGCCAGCAGCCCCTACCACACCATGCGGGGCGCGGGAGCTTTCTTT.